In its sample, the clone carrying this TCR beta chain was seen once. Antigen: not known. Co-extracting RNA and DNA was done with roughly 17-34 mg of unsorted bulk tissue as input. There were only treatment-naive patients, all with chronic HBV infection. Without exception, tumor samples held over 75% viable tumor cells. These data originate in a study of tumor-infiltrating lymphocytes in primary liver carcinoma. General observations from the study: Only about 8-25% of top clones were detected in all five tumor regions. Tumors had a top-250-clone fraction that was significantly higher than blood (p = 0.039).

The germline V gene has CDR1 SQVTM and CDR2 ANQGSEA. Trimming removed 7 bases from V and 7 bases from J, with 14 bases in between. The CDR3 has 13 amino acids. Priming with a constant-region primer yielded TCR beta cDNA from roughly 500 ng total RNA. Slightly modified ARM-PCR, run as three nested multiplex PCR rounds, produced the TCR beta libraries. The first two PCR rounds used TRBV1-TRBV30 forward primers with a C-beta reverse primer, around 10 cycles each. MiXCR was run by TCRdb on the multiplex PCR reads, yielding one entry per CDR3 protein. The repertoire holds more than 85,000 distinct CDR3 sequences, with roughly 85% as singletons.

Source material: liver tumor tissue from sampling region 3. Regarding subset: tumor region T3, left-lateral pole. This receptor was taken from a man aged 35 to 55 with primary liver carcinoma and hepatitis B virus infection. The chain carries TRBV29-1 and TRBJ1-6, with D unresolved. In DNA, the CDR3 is TGCAGCGCTTCGAATGCCAGGAATTCACCCCTCCACTTT. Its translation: CSASNARNSPLHF.